This is a list of T cell receptor beta chains from one sample in a study of T cell responses to AZD1222 COVID-19 vaccine. Clones were sequenced by immunoSEQ multiplex PCR, and TCRdb holds only the in-frame ones, with some missing. This table holds 150,000 to 200,000 clones, around 91% found once. Sequenced material: peripheral blood, taken 28 days after the second AZD1222 dose. The receptors stem from an adult who received the AZD1222 COVID-19 vaccine. Both conserved end residues are part of each CDR3. A D gene is named only where the DNA matches it firmly. Some rows mark clone size as missing; the rest say once, few, many or name a class of expanded clone.

CDR3 length	V gene	clone size	D gene	J gene	CDR3 protein	CDR3 DNA
12	TRBV7-9	NA	NA	TRBJ2-3	CASSFTGDTQYF	TGTGCCAGCAGCTTTACAGGAGATACGCAGTATTTT
15	TRBV28	once	NA	TRBJ2-6	CASREARSGANVLTF	TGTGCCAGCAGGGAGGCCCGCTCTGGGGCCAACGTCCTGACTTTC
14	TRBV18	NA	TRBD2	TRBJ2-3	CASSPPPSGDTQYF	TGTGCCAGCTCCCCCCCACCTAGCGGGGATACGCAGTATTTT
16	TRBV24-1	NA	TRBD1	TRBJ1-5	CATSDPGTGGDQPQHF	TGTGCCACCAGTGACCCCGGGACAGGGGGAGATCAGCCCCAGCATTTT
15	TRBV28	NA	TRBD1	TRBJ2-7	CASSLLTGGSHEQYF	TGTGCCAGCAGTTTATTGACAGGGGGCTCTCACGAGCAGTACTTC
13	TRBV12-3/TRBV12-4	NA	TRBD1	TRBJ1-2	CASSLQGINGYTF	TGTGCCAGCAGCCTACAGGGGATTAATGGCTACACCTTC
15	TRBV5-1	NA	TRBD1	TRBJ1-5	CASSLQGANNQPQHF	TGCGCCAGCAGCTTGCAGGGGGCAAACAATCAGCCCCAGCATTTT
14	TRBV5-1	NA	NA	TRBJ2-2	CASTFSGVYGELFF	TGCGCCAGCACCTTCTCAGGGGTCTACGGGGAGCTGTTTTTT
16	TRBV28	NA	NA	TRBJ1-4	CASSTSKGGWVEKLFF	TGTGCCAGCAGTACCTCCAAGGGAGGCTGGGTGGAAAAACTGTTTTTT
14	TRBV7-2	few	NA	TRBJ2-2	CASSLATKAGELFF	TGTGCCAGCAGCTTAGCGACTAAGGCCGGGGAGCTGTTTTTT
10	TRBV29-1	once	NA	TRBJ2-7	CSVADYEQYF	TGCAGCGTTGCGGACTACGAGCAGTACTTC
18	TRBV28	NA	NA	TRBJ1-1	CASSLSPRGWQGNTEAFF	TGTGCCAGCAGTTTATCCCCCAGGGGCTGGCAGGGGAACACTGAAGCTTTCTTT
14	TRBV6-2/TRBV6-3	NA	NA	TRBJ1-6	CASSYGRPTSGRHF	TGTGCCAGCAGTTACGGCAGACCGACCTCAGGGCGCCACTTT
17	TRBV28	NA	TRBD2	TRBJ2-3	CASSTPTSGSKADTQYF	TGTGCCAGCAGTACTCCGACTAGCGGGAGTAAAGCAGATACGCAGTATTTT
17	TRBV6-2/TRBV6-3	NA	TRBD2	TRBJ2-1	CASSSWTSGSHGDEQFF	TGTGCCAGCAGTTCTTGGACTAGCGGGAGCCACGGCGATGAGCAGTTCTTC
12	TRBV7-2	NA	NA	TRBJ1-2	CASSPNTPGYTF	TGTGCCAGCAGTCCCAATACCCCTGGCTACACCTTC
12	TRBV7-2	NA	NA	TRBJ2-1	CASSFLFGEQFF	TGTGCCAGCAGCTTTCTCTTTGGTGAGCAGTTCTTC
15	TRBV28	NA	NA	TRBJ2-7	CASSSAGRGSYEQYF	TGTGCCAGCAGTTCCGCGGGGCGCGGATCCTACGAGCAGTACTTC
14	TRBV4-1	NA	NA	TRBJ2-1	CASSQGTPYNEQFF	TGCGCCAGCAGCCAAGGGACTCCGTACAATGAGCAGTTCTTC
13	TRBV25-1	NA	NA	TRBJ1-4	CASSERGLGKLFF	TGTGCCAGCAGTGAGCGGGGGCTGGGAAAACTGTTTTTT
17	TRBV11-2	NA	NA	TRBJ2-7	CASSLVLVGGASYEQYF	TGTGCCAGCAGCTTAGTGCTGGTGGGGGGGGCCTCCTACGAGCAGTACTTC
13	TRBV6-5	NA	NA	TRBJ2-5	CASSPNRGETQYF	TGTGCCAGCAGTCCCAATAGGGGGGAGACCCAGTACTTC
13	TRBV2	NA	NA	TRBJ1-6	CASKISYNSPLHF	TGTGCCAGCAAGATCTCCTATAATTCACCCCTCCACTTT
12	TRBV12-3/TRBV12-4	once	NA	TRBJ1-6	CASSSGHSPLHF	TGTGCCAGCAGTTCCGGTCATTCACCCCTCCACTTT
13	TRBV2	NA	NA	TRBJ1-6	CAVRDMVASPLHF	TGTGCCGTACGGGACATGGTAGCATCACCCCTCCACTTT
14	TRBV2	NA	NA	TRBJ2-3	CAIQSGPGTDTQYF	TGTGCCATTCAATCGGGACCCGGCACAGATACGCAGTATTTT
15	TRBV9	NA	NA	TRBJ2-5	CASSVGNSIQETQYF	TGTGCCAGCAGCGTAGGGAACAGCATACAAGAGACCCAGTACTTC
14	TRBV7-2	few	TRBD1	TRBJ1-2	CASSQTGGSYGYTF	TGTGCCAGCAGCCAGACAGGGGGGAGCTATGGCTACACCTTC
17	TRBV7-6	NA	TRBD1	TRBJ1-5	CASGGTDLRGGYQPQHF	TGTGCCAGCGGGGGGACAGATCTGCGTGGTGGATATCAGCCCCAGCATTTT
15	TRBV4-1	few	NA	TRBJ1-3	CASGIGRRSGNTIYF	TGCGCCAGTGGAATTGGTCGGCGCTCTGGAAACACCATATATTTT
14	TRBV6-5	NA	NA	TRBJ2-7	CASSGYRAGYEQYF	TGTGCCAGCAGCGGCTACAGGGCGGGCTACGAGCAGTACTTC
12	TRBV18	NA	NA	TRBJ1-3	CASSPSGNTIYF	TGTGCCAGCTCACCGTCGGGAAACACCATATATTTT
14	TRBV7-2	NA	TRBD2	TRBJ2-7	CASSSLAGAYEQYF	TGTGCCAGCAGCTCTCTAGCGGGAGCCTACGAGCAGTACTTC
15	TRBV7-3	NA	NA	TRBJ2-2	CASSPSRGNTGELFF	TGTGCCAGCAGCCCCTCCCGGGGGAACACCGGGGAGCTGTTTTTT
17	TRBV18	NA	TRBD1	TRBJ1-4	CASSLGQGEASNEKLFF	TGTGCCAGCTCACTTGGACAGGGGGAGGCTTCTAATGAAAAACTGTTTTTT
15	TRBV19	NA	TRBD1	TRBJ1-5	CASSIEGDRDQPQHF	TGTGCCAGTAGTATAGAGGGGGACAGAGATCAGCCCCAGCATTTT
13	TRBV29-1	NA	NA	TRBJ1-1	CSVKPGYNTEAFF	TGCAGCGTTAAACCGGGTTACAACACTGAAGCTTTCTTT
13	TRBV10-3	few	NA	TRBJ1-2	CAMGSGDNYGYTF	TGTGCCATGGGATCAGGGGATAACTATGGCTACACCTTC
14	TRBV5-1	once	NA	TRBJ2-5	CASSLMGGVETQYF	TGCGCCAGCAGCTTGATGGGTGGGGTAGAGACCCAGTACTTC
14	TRBV2	NA	NA	TRBJ1-5	CASSRTGTRQPQHF	TGTGCCAGCAGTCGGACGGGTACCCGTCAGCCCCAGCATTTT
15	TRBV18	NA	NA	TRBJ1-1	CASSPGRAVNTEAFF	TGTGCCAGCTCACCCGGTAGGGCGGTGAACACTGAAGCTTTCTTT
16	TRBV19	NA	NA	TRBJ2-1	CASSIVPGVQFNEQFF	TGTGCCAGTAGTATAGTTCCGGGAGTTCAATTCAATGAGCAGTTCTTC
13	TRBV10-1	NA	NA	TRBJ2-7	CASSENRRDEQYF	TGCGCCAGCAGTGAGAATAGGCGGGACGAGCAGTACTTC
13	TRBV10-3	NA	NA	TRBJ1-2	CAISELEGRGYTF	TGTGCCATCAGTGAGTTAGAGGGGAGGGGCTACACCTTC
17	TRBV7-2	once	TRBD2	TRBJ2-1	CASSPGVAGGPWDEQFF	TGTGCCAGCAGCCCTGGGGTAGCGGGGGGCCCGTGGGATGAGCAGTTCTTC
14	TRBV2	NA	NA	TRBJ2-1	CASTFFKIGDEQFF	TGTGCCAGCACCTTCTTTAAAATCGGCGATGAGCAGTTCTTC
14	TRBV10-3	NA	NA	TRBJ1-3	CAITPRNSGNTIYF	TGTGCCATCACGCCCAGAAACTCTGGAAACACCATATATTTT
18	TRBV7-6	NA	TRBD1	TRBJ1-4	CASSFQDAGGAPNEKLFF	TGTGCCAGCAGCTTCCAGGACGCAGGGGGCGCGCCTAATGAAAAACTGTTTTTT
15	TRBV11-2	NA	NA	TRBJ1-2	CASSLDVGAHYGYTF	TGTGCCAGCAGCTTAGATGTGGGGGCTCATTATGGCTACACCTTC
14	TRBV5-1	NA	TRBD1	TRBJ2-1	CASSLGGTDNEQFF	TGCGCCAGCAGCTTGGGGGGGACAGACAATGAGCAGTTCTTC
14	TRBV7-9	NA	NA	TRBJ1-2	CASSFWGQDYGYTF	TGTGCCAGCAGCTTTTGGGGGCAGGACTATGGCTACACCTTC
11	TRBV28	NA	NA	TRBJ2-1	CASGRTEEQFF	TGTGCCAGCGGGCGGACGGAAGAGCAGTTCTTC
13	TRBV30	NA	NA	TRBJ2-7	CAWRAGSSYEQYF	TGTGCCTGGAGGGCAGGGAGCTCCTACGAGCAGTACTTC
17	TRBV5-1	many	TRBD2	TRBJ2-3	CASSSNPSGPSTDTQYF	TGCGCCAGCAGCAGCAATCCTAGCGGGCCTAGCACAGATACGCAGTATTTT
18	TRBV9	NA	NA	TRBJ1-1	CASSVGPGAVLMYTEAFF	TGTGCCAGCAGCGTAGGGCCAGGGGCGGTTTTAATGTACACTGAAGCTTTCTTT